This T cell receptor (beta chain) is drawn from a study of cytomegalovirus exposure and HLA in healthy donors (dated by TCRdb to the late 2010s). Regarding the complete study: According to an earlier analysis of several hundred of the donors, roughly 180 million T cells yielded some 110 million unique TCR beta sequences and about 280 Gb of sequence data. An early release that covered around 590 HLA-typed donors contained approximately 300 gigabases of sequencing data and approximately 85 million unique TCR sequences. Of the 350 to 450 genotyped donors, roughly 80% fell in the genetic ancestry cluster associated with self-reported Caucasian donors. The study was designed to test whether signatures of past pathogen exposure could be identified by cataloging public T cell receptors. Using immunosequencing, the study profiled T cell repertoires from 500 to 800 subjects and related those repertoires to cytomegalovirus serostatus. In addition to the first cohort of around 670 subjects, a separate validation cohort of about 120 different subjects was used. To predict cytomegalovirus infection status, the study brought together high-throughput TCR immunosequencing, statistical association of individual TCRs with disease status, and machine learning. A later analysis re-analyzed previously published TCR beta repertoires from 550 to 700 donors and added high-resolution HLA genotyping to study TCR occurrence patterns. The later analysis used no new phenotypic data to find candidate immune exposures, relying instead on TCR beta sequences and their occurrence across donors. An earlier analysis of 587 of the donors used high-throughput TCR beta sequencing to judge whether each TCR beta V gene segment behaved as functional or pseudogenic. Alongside the repertoire data, information on donor age, sex, ethnicity and CMV serostatus was compiled. A later genetic analysis took genome-wide SNP genotypes for about three fifths of the roughly 670 donors and used that subset as a discovery cohort. Every repertoire in the discovery cohort had been generated on one and the same sequencing platform. Both class I and class II loci were covered by HLA typing, at four-digit resolution. The number of donors typed differed by locus, with about 629-630 for A, B, C, DRB1 and DQB1, roughly 520 for DQA1, 606 for DPA1, and under 490 for DPB1. Because of strong linkage in the cohort, 5 or 6 DR-DQ haplotypes were treated as single units for association and clustering. Across about 380 genotyped donors of the cohort, an average of about 240,000 unique TCR beta nucleotide sequences per donor were sequenced, and roughly 20% of those sequences were non-productive. The research as a whole found: The study listed 150 to 200 TCR beta chains as associated with cytomegalovirus. In a later analysis, several top co-occurrence clusters were reported to appear linked to parvovirus B19, influenza, CMV and Epstein-Barr virus. Compared with the roughly 600-donor mean, donors in an Asian-associated ancestry cluster had fewer N-insertions in productive TCRs, according to a later genetic analysis. When HLA alleles, especially DR and DQ, strongly co-occurred, attributing TCR associations to individual alleles was difficult. In both the original and validation cohorts, the classifier was reported to diagnose cytomegalovirus status with high specificity and sensitivity. Presence/absence analyses assumed roughly uniform sequencing depth across donors, an assumption that may not hold. In a later analysis, HLA-associated TCR beta chains showed more clonal expansion and lower generation probabilities than non-associated chains that were equally common. Because some donors lacked HLA typing at each locus, the association tests relied only on the typed subset. An association between a missense DCLRE1C variant and V-gene and J-gene trimming of TCR beta chains was found in a later genetic analysis and replicated in an independent cohort. Across donors, most TCR sequences were observed very rarely, whereas some public TCRs were present in many individuals. Some IMGT-functional V segments, including TRBV6-2 and TRBV6-3, could not be told apart with the 87-base-pair reads, so those segments were excluded. Only TCR beta chains were sequenced in this cohort, and the absence of alpha or paired-chain data limited detectable features. Over 15 rarely observed V segments, including chromosome 9 orphons, were excluded from the earlier analysis of about 610 of the donors because counts were too low. The only immune exposure information available for the cohort was CMV serostatus. Specific HLA alleles were associated with roughly 17,000 TCR beta sequences at a false discovery rate of 0.05 in a later analysis. Correlated functional status among segregating V segments might reflect linkage disequilibrium, but an unknown experimental factor could not be ruled out. In vitro tests confirmed that a few of the cytomegalovirus-associated TCR beta chains recognize cytomegalovirus antigens. An earlier analysis of approximately 600 of the donors showed that most TCR beta V segments appeared in productive rearrangements either about 90% or about 30% of the time, which broadly matched IMGT annotations. A further reported finding was that TCR beta sequences accurately predicted the HLA-A and HLA-B alleles for most subjects in the first cohort. A cluster of highly shared sequence variants was judged likely to represent a technical artifact of the sequencing pipeline. According to a later analysis, most CMV-associated TCR beta chains appeared to be HLA-restricted, and the HLA associations seemed to be driven largely by CMV exposure. It was suggested by the authors that the approach could potentially be generalized to other disease states and immunological phenotypes. In a later analysis, the rate of TCR association differed among HLA loci, with DRB1 alleles having the most associated TCRs and HLA-C alleles having the fewest.

In total, roughly 710 healthy bone marrow donors made up the cohort. Cohort members were all nominally healthy when sampled, although unrecorded immune exposures were likely present. The donor tested CMV seronegative and was one of the 352 seronegative cohort members. Each donor provided a peripheral blood sample, and peripheral blood mononuclear cells were used for TCR beta sequencing. Genomic DNA was extracted from the blood cell samples with the Qiagen DNeasy Blood Extraction Kit. CDR1 and CDR2 were assigned from the germline V gene (reference sequence) as LNHDA and SQIVND. The trim is 7 bases for V and 8 bases for J, with a gap of 24 bases between the germline ends. Reading from cysteine to phenylalanine, the CDR3 counts 16 amino acids. Only the CDR3 part of the read is kept: 48 bases, read in frame from the first base. For this clone: The antigen it recognizes is unknown. Per-nucleotide qualities are absent, and no much larger clonotype sits a single base away.

Libraries were built with the immunoSEQ multiplex PCR assay. For the multiplex PCR, a mixture combining 60 forward primers for TCR Vbeta segments and 13 reverse primers for TCR Jbeta segments was used. A multiplex PCR assay on genomic DNA amplified the CDR3 region of rearranged TCR beta genes. On the Illumina HiSeq System, the amplified TCR beta libraries were sequenced as 87-base-pair reads. The authors' analysis ran thus. Across the 500 to 850 repertoires, a later analysis counted 60 million to 90 million unique TCR beta chains, approximately 12 million of which were shared by at least two donors. Raw reads were error-corrected and collapsed into unique sequences with a nearest-neighbor algorithm that merged closely related sequences to remove PCR and sequencing errors. To assign V, D and J gene segments, CDR3 sequences were aligned to IMGT reference sequences. For a sequence to be retained, a match of at least six nucleotides was required to both a V gene segment and a J gene segment. A rearrangement was called productive if the CDR3 had no stop codons and remained in frame with V and J, and every other rearrangement was called non-productive. CDR3 was defined according to IMGT convention as the region running from the second conserved V-encoded cysteine to the conserved J-encoded phenylalanine. Sequences without an unambiguous match to a single V gene segment were excluded from the earlier analysis of approximately 560 of the donors. In an earlier analysis of several hundred of the donors, V segments were called functional above 56.7% productive rearrangements and were called segregating when the between-donor standard deviation exceeded 5%. A statistical classification framework was built for diagnosing cytomegalovirus status from the catalog of TCR beta chain sequences. A later analysis assigned V and J genes by comparing TCR nucleotide sequences with IMGT/GENE-DB human TR gene sequences. Using the TCRdist pipeline, a later analysis assigned CDR3 sequences along with most-parsimonious VDJ recombination scenarios. In a later analysis, each TCR beta chain was defined by its CDR3 amino acid sequence together with its V-gene family, and reads without a unique V-gene family were excluded. In a later analysis, 500 to 650 highly shared, low-generation-probability nucleotide sequences were removed to address suspected cross-contamination and a sequencing artifact. A later analysis calculated a clonal expansion index for each public chain from normalized within-repertoire ranks of inferred template counts. A later analysis computed generation probabilities with a VDJ recombination model fitted to out-of-frame rearrangements, and checked the results against IGoR. In a later analysis, TCR-TCR, TCR-HLA and TCR-CMV co-occurrence was scored with hypergeometric tests, and a repertoire-size bias correction was applied to TCR pairs. To estimate false discovery rates, a later analysis permuted the HLA or CMV assignments 20 times. In a later analysis, co-occurring TCRs were grouped using DBSCAN, and TCRdist sequence similarity was added for clustering within HLA-allele-positive subsets. Repertoires with fewer than 30,000 or more than 120,000 public chains, plus five repertoires with anomalous nucleotide sharing, were excluded from co-occurrence clustering. TCRdb's version of the immuneACCESS table is confined to in-frame rearrangements and falls short of the full clone set. An unresolved V gene accounts for under half of the shortfall where checked; the remainder is of unknown origin. From that table come the V and J calls and clone size; the DNA was used to work out D and trimming. This sample lists about 200,000 clones; around 77% were detected once. The top ten clones comprise nearly 3% of the sample.

Sequenced material: PBMCs. The V and J genes are TRBV19 and TRBJ2-1; a weak D assignment points to TRBD1 (6 bases agree). This TCR was sampled from a woman in her thirties in good health and CMV-seronegative. The nucleotides read TGTGCCAGTATGAGAGCCGGGACAAAAGAGATACATGAGCAGTTCTTC. It codes for CASMRAGTKEIHEQFF.